These T cell receptor beta chains were read from a single sample in a study of cytomegalovirus exposure and HLA in healthy donors. The data were produced by immunoSEQ multiplex PCR, yet TCRdb's version contains in-frame clones alone and is incomplete. The sample has about 160,000 clones, roughly 78% seen once. The sample comprised PBMCs. Receptors were obtained from a man aged 35 to 55 in good health and CMV-seropositive. Each CDR3 is given with its conserved first and last residue. The order of the fields is D gene, J gene, V gene, clone size, CDR3 DNA, CDR3 protein. D genes are given only for firm matches. The size entry is marked missing in some rows and otherwise reads once, few, many or a size class.

.	TRBJ1-5	TRBV27	once	TGTGCCAGCAGTTTATGGGCCGGTCAGCCCCAGCATTTT	CASSLWAGQPQHF
TRBD1	TRBJ1-2	TRBV5-4	once	TGTGCCAGCAGCTTGGACAGGGGGGTCGGGGGCTACACCTTC	CASSLDRGVGGYTF
TRBD2	TRBJ2-1	TRBV9	.	TGTGCCAGCAGCCCGGGTCGGCGTAGCGGGGCCAAGTGGAATGAGCAGTTCTTC	CASSPGRRSGAKWNEQFF
TRBD1	TRBJ1-3	TRBV7-2	.	TGTGCCAGCAGCCCCGGGACAGGGGGTGACACCATATATTTT	CASSPGTGGDTIYF
.	TRBJ2-7	TRBV6-5	.	TGTGCCAGCAGTTACTCGGGGGGTACCTACGAGCAGTACTTC	CASSYSGGTYEQYF
.	TRBJ1-2	TRBV6-5	.	TGTGCCAGCAGGCCAGACAGGACCTATGGCTACACCTTC	CASRPDRTYGYTF
.	TRBJ2-2	TRBV7-2	.	TGTGCCAGCAGCTTAGTGCGACATCTACCAACCGGGGAGCTGTTTTTT	CASSLVRHLPTGELFF
.	TRBJ1-1	TRBV5-1	.	TGCGCCAGCAGCTTGACGGTAATGAACACTGAAGCTTTCTTT	CASSLTVMNTEAFF
TRBD2	TRBJ2-7	TRBV5-1	.	TGCGCCAGCAGCCCGGGACTAGCGGGGGACTCCTACGAGCAGTACTTC	CASSPGLAGDSYEQYF
TRBD1	TRBJ1-2	TRBV6-4	.	TGTGCCAGCAGTGAGCGACCGGGACAGGCCACCTATGGCTACACCTTC	CASSERPGQATYGYTF
TRBD2	TRBJ2-3	TRBV5-6	.	TGTGCCAGCAGCCCGGAACAGGGGACCCTAGCGGGAATAGATACGCAGTATTTT	CASSPEQGTLAGIDTQYF
TRBD2	TRBJ2-3	TRBV2	.	TGTGCCAGCAATTTAAACCGCGGGGGGCCCAGCACAGATACGCAGTATTTT	CASNLNRGGPSTDTQYF
.	TRBJ2-3	TRBV30	.	TGTGCCTGGATCCTCACAGATACGCAGTATTTT	CAWILTDTQYF
TRBD1	TRBJ2-7	TRBV4-1	.	TGCGCCAGCAGCCAAGATAGGGGCAGGGGACAGCTCTACGAGCAGTACTTC	CASSQDRGRGQLYEQYF
.	TRBJ1-5	TRBV6-1	.	TGTGCCAGCAGTGAATCTGGGCGGCCCCAGCATTTT	CASSESGRPQHF
TRBD1	TRBJ2-2	TRBV29-1	.	TGCAGCGTCGGGACAGGGGACGTGACCGGGGAGCTGTTTTTT	CSVGTGDVTGELFF
.	TRBJ2-1	TRBV5-1	.	TGCGCCAGCAGCCTTGAACAGGGAGCACGGTGGAATGAGCAGTTCTTC	CASSLEQGARWNEQFF
.	TRBJ1-1	TRBV15	few	TGTGCCACCAGCAGAGGGGGAGTCGGGGCTGAAGCTTTCTTT	CATSRGGVGAEAFF
.	TRBJ1-4	TRBV2	.	TGTGCCAGCAATATACAGTTATCTAATGAAAAACTGTTTTTT	CASNIQLSNEKLFF
.	TRBJ1-2	TRBV29-1	.	TGCAGCGTCTTCTTGACAGAAAACTATGGCTACACCTTC	CSVFLTENYGYTF
.	TRBJ2-1	TRBV2	.	TGTGCCAGCAGGCGGGACAGCCAGTTCTTC	CASRRDSQFF
.	TRBJ1-2	TRBV4-2	.	TGTGCCAGCAGCCAAGAGTGGGGAGAGGGCTATGGCTACACCTTC	CASSQEWGEGYGYTF